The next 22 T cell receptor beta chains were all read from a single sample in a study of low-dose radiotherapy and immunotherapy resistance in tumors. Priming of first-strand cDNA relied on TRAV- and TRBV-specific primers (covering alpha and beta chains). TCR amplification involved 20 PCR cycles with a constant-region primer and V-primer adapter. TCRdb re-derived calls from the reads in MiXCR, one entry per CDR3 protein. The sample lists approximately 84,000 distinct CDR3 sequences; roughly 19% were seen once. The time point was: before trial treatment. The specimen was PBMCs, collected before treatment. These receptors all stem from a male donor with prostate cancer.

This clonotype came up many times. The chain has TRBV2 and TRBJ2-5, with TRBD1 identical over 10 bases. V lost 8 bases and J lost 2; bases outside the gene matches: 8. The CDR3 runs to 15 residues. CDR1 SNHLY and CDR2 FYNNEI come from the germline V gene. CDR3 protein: CASVASGQGQETQYF. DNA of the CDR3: TGTGCCAGCGTAGCATCGGGACAGGGGCAAGAGACCCAGTACTTC. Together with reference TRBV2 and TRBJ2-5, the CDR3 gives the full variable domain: EPEVTQTPSHQVTQMGQEVILRCVPISNHLYFYWYRQILGQKVEFLVSFYNNEISEKSEIFDDQFSVERPDGSNFTLKIRSTKLEDSAMYFCASVASGQGQETQYFGPGTRLLVL.

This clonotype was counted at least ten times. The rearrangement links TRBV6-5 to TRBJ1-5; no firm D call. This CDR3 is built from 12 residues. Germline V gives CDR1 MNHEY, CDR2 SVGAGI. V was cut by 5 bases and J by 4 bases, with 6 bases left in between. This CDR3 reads CASSRRNQPQHF. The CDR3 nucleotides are TGTGCCAGCAGTCGCAGAAATCAGCCCCAGCATTTT.

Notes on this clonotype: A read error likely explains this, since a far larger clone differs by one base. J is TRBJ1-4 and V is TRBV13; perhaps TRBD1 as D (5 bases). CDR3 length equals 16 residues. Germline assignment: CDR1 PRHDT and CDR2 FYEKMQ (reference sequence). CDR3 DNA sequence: TGTACCAGCAGTGAAACGACAGCTGCAACTAATGAAAAACTGTTTTTT. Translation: CTSSETTAATNEKLFF. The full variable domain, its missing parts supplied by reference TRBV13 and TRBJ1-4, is AAGVIQSPRHLIKEKRETATLKCYPIPRHDTVYWYQQGPGQDPQFLISFYEKMQSDKGSIPDRFSAQQFSDYHSELNMSSLELGDSALYFCTSSETTAATNEKLFFGSGTQLSVL.

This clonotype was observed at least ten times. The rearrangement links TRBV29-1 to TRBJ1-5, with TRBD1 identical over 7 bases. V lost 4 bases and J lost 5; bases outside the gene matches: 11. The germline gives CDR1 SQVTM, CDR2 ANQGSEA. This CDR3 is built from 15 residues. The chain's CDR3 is CSVAGRGFIHQPQHF. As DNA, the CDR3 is TGCAGCGTTGCGGGCAGGGGGTTTATCCATCAGCCCCAGCATTTT.

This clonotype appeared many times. This CDR3 is CASSLGTNEKLFF. CDR3 bases: TGTGCCAGCAGCTTAGGGACTAATGAAAAACTGTTTTTT. The chain carries TRBV5-4 and TRBJ1-4, with D unresolved. Germline CDR1 reads SGHNT; CDR2 reads YYREEE (reference sequence). CDR3 size: 13 residues. Trimming cost V 2 bases and J 2 bases, with 4 bases left between them.

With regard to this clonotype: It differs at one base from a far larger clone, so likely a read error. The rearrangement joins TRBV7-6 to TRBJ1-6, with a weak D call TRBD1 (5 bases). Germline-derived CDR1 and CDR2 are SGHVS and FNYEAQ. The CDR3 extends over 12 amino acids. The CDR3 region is CAGSGGNSPLHF. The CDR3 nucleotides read TGTGCCGGCAGTGGGGGTAATTCACCCCTCCACTTT.

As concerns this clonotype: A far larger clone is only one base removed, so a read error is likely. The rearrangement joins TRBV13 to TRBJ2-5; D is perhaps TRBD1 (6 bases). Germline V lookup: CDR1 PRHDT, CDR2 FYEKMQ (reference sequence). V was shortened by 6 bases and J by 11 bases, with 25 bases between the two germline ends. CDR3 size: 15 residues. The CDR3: CASRSTTRQDNEQYF. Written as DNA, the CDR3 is TGTGCCAGCAGGAGTACAACGAGACAGGACAATGAGCAGTACTTC.

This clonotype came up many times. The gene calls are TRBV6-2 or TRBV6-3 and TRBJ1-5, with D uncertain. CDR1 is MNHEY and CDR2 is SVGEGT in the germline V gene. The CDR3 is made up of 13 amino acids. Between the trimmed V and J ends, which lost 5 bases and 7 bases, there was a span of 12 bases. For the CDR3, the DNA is TGTGCCAGCAGTCGCCACCCTGCCCAGCCCCAGCATTTT. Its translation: CASSRHPAQPQHF.

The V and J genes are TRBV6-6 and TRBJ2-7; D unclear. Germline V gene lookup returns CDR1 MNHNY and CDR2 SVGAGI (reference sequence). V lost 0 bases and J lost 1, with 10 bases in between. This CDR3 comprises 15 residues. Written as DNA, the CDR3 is TGTGCCAGCAGTTACTCGATGGGGAAATCCTACGAGCAGTACTTC. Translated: CASSYSMGKSYEQYF.

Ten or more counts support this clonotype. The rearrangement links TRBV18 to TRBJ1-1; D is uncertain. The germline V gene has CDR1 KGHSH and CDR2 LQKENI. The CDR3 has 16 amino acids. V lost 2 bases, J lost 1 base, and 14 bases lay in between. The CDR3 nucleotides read TGTGCCAGCTCACCAAGGGTGGGTCGGCAGAACACTGAAGCTTTCTTT. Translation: CASSPRVGRQNTEAFF.

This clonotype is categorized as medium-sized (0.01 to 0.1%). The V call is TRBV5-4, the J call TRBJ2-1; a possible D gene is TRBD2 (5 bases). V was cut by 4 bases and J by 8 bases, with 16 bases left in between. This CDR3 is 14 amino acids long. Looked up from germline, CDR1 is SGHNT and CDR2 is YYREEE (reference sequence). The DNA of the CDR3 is TGTGCCAGCAGCCGTACAATTAGCGTCCATGAGCAGTTCTTC. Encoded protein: CASSRTISVHEQFF. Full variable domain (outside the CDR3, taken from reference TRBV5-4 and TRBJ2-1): ETGVTQSPTHLIKTRGQQVTLRCSSQSGHNTVSWYQQALGQGPQFIFQYYREEENGRGNFPPRFSGLQFPNYSSELNVNALELDDSALYLCASSRTISVHEQFFGPGTRLTVL.

CDR3 loop: CSARDGTGMNTEAFF. In DNA, the CDR3 is TGCAGTGCTAGAGATGGGACAGGAATGAACACTGAAGCTTTCTTT. This sequence joins TRBV20-1 and TRBJ1-1; 8 bases fit TRBD1. V was pared by 0 bases and J by 0 bases, with 3 bases of the junction left unmatched. Germline V lookup: CDR1 DFQATT, CDR2 SNEGSKA (reference sequence). This CDR3 region has 15 residues.

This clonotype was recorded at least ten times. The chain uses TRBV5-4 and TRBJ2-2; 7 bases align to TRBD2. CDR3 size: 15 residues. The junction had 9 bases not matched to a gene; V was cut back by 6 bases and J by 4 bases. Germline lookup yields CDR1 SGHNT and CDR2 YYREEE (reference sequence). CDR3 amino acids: CASTPEGGSTGELFF. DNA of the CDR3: TGTGCCAGCACCCCCGAGGGAGGGAGCACCGGGGAGCTGTTTTTT.

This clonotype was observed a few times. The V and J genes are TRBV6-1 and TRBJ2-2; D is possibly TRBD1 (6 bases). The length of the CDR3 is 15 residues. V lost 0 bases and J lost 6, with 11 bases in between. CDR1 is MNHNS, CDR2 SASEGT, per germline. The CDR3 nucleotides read TGTGCCAGCAGTGAAGCGGGGGCAGGCGCCGGGGAGCTGTTTTTT. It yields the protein CASSEAGAGAGELFF.

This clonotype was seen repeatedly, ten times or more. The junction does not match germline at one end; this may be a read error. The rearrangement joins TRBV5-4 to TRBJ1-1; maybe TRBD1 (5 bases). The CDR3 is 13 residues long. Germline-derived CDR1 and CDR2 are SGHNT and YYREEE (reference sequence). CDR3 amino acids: CASRRGENSEAFF. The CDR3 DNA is TGTGCCAGCAGAAGAGGGGAAAACAGTGAAGCTTTCTTT.

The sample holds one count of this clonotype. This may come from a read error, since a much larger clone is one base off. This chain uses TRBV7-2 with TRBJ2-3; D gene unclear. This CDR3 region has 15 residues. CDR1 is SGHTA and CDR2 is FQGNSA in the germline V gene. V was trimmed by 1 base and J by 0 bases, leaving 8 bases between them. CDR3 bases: TGTACCAGCAGCTTAGGATCACCTAGCACAGATACGCAGTATTTT. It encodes CTSSLGSPSTDTQYF.

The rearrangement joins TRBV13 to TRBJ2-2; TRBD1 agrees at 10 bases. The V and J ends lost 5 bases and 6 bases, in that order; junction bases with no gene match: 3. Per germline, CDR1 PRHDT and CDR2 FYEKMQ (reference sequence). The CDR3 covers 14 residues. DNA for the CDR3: TGTGCCAGCAGCGGACAGGGGGGGGCCGGGGAGCTGTTTTTT. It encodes CASSGQGGAGELFF.

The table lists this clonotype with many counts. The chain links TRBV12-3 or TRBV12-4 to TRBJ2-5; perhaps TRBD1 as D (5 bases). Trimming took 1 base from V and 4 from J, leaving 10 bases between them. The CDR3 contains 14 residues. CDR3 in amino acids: CASSLVRQGETQYF. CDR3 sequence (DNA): TGTGCCAGCAGTTTAGTCCGGCAGGGAGAGACCCAGTACTTC.

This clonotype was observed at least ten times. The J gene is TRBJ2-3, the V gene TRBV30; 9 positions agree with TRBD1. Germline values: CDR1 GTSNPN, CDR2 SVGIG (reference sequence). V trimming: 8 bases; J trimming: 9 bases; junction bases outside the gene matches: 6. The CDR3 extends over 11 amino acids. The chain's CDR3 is CALTGGRTQYF. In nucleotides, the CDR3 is TGTGCCCTAACAGGGGGCCGGACGCAGTATTTT. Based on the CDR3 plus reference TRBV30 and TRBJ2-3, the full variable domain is SQTIHQWPATLVQPVGSPLSLECTVEGTSNPNLYWYRQAAGRGLQLLFYSVGIGQISSEVPQNLSASRPQDRQFILSSKKLLLSDSGFYLCALTGGRTQYFGPGTRLTVL.

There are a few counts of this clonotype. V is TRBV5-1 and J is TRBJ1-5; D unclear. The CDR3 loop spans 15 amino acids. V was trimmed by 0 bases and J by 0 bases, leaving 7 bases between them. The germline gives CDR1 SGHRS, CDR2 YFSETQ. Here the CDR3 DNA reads TGCGCCAGCAGCTTGGGCGGAAATAGCAATCAGCCCCAGCATTTT. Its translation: CASSLGGNSNQPQHF.

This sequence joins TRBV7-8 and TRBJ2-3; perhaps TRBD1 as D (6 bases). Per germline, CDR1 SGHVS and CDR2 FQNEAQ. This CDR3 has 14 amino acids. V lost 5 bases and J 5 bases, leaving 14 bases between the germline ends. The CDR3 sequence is CASSLYRAGDTQYF. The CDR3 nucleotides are TGTGCCAGCAGCCTCTACAGGGCTGGAGATACGCAGTATTTT.

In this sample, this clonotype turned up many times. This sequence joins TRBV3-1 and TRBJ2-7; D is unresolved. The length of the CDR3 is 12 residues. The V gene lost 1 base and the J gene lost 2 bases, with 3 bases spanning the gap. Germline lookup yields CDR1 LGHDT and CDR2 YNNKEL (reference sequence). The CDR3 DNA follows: TGTGCCAGCAGCCAAGGAACCTACGAGCAGTACTTC. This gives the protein CASSQGTYEQYF.